These 27 T cell receptor beta chains came from one sample sequenced in a study of metastatic and nonmetastatic thyroid tumors (dated by TCRdb to about 2020). Libraries came from PCR. The sequencer was an Illumina HiSeq 4000. In-frame beta chains were kept once TCRdb had trimmed the public reads at Q25 with fastp and called clones with MiXCR. The table for this sample lists roughly 15,000 clones; over 20% of them were counted only once. Of the sample, 8.4% is held by the ten largest clones. Before undergoing thyroid surgery, none of the patients had been given any kind of treatment. What was sequenced was tumor tissue. These receptors were taken from a female donor with papillary thyroid cancer or a benign thyroid nodule (not recorded which). Some clones in this sample may be carry-over from other donors' samples.

The genes are TRBV19 and TRBJ2-4; D possibly corresponds to TRBD1 (7 bases). This CDR3 spans 15 amino acids. The V end lost 3 bases, the J end lost 9 bases, and 18 bases lay between the germline ends. Germline V gives CDR1 LNHDA, CDR2 SQIVND (reference sequence). The CDR3 DNA reads as TGTGCCAGTAGTATGGTGGCAGGGGGGTGGAGCATTCAGTACTTC. As protein: CASSMVAGGWSIQYF.

In this sample, this clone turned up many times. The J gene is TRBJ2-7, the V gene TRBV18, with 9 bases lining up with TRBD1. There are 16 residues in the CDR3. Germline V gene lookup returns CDR1 KGHSH and CDR2 LQKENI. With 0 bases clipped from V and 2 bases from J, the junction kept 5 bases outside the gene matches. The DNA of the CDR3 is TGTGCCAGCTCACCACCAGGGACAGGGACCCCCTACGAGCAGTACTTC. Residues: CASSPPGTGTPYEQYF.

This clone was counted between two and nine times. This chain links TRBV6-1 with TRBJ2-7; D is perhaps TRBD1 (6 bases). The CDR3 is 15 amino acids. Germline-derived CDR1 and CDR2 are MNHNS and SASEGT. V lost 7 bases, J lost 2 bases, and 18 bases lay in between. DNA of the CDR3: TGTGCCAGCACCCCAGGACAGCTGGGAACCTACGAGCAGTACTTC. It codes for CASTPGQLGTYEQYF.

V is TRBV11-2 and J is TRBJ1-1; a weak D match, TRBD1 (5 bases). Trimming stripped 5 bases from V and 6 bases from J, with 13 bases between. This CDR3 region has 13 residues. From germline, CDR1 is SGHAT and CDR2 FQNNGV. CDR3 nucleotides: TGTGCCAGCAGCCAGAGCCAGGGTGCTGAAGCTTTCTTT. Its protein product is CASSQSQGAEAFF.

This clone has a handful of counts. The J gene is TRBJ2-7, the V gene TRBV6-5; 7 nucleotides agree with TRBD2. The CDR3 extends over 16 amino acids. The germline CDR1 and CDR2 sequences are MNHEY and SVGAGI. V lost 0 bases to trimming and J lost 3 bases; unmatched junction nucleotides: 8. Written as DNA, the CDR3 is TGTGCCAGCAGTTACTCAGCGGGTCGCGGGAGCTACGAGCAGTACTTC. It encodes CASSYSAGRGSYEQYF.

This clone was detected only a few times. The J gene is TRBJ2-1, the V gene TRBV11-1; 8 bases match TRBD2. The CDR3 runs to 16 residues. After removal of 2 bases from V and 1 base from J, the junction contained 4 bases not matched to a gene. CDR1 is SGHAT and CDR2 is FQDESV in the germline V gene (reference sequence). The CDR3 coding sequence is TGTGCCAGCAGCTTAACTCGCGGGGGGTCCTACAATGAGCAGTTCTTC. Residues: CASSLTRGGSYNEQFF.

This clone was detected ten times or more. The DNA of the CDR3 is TGCGCCAGCAGGGTAGGGACAGGGAGCTACGAGCAGTACTTC. Amino acid sequence: CASRVGTGSYEQYF. V is TRBV5-1 and J is TRBJ2-7, with TRBD1 identical over 9 bases. The ends lost 5 bases at V and 3 bases at J; junction bases unmatched: 6. Germline V lookup: CDR1 SGHRS, CDR2 YFSETQ. The CDR3 runs 14 residues.

The chain uses TRBV4-2 and TRBJ2-1; TRBD2 agrees at 14 bases. There are 19 residues in the CDR3. V trimming: 4 bases; J trimming: 4 bases; junction bases outside the gene matches: 12. Germline-derived CDR1 and CDR2 are LGHNA and YNFKEQ. The CDR3: CASSPAMETSGRVYNEQFF. The CDR3 DNA follows: TGTGCCAGCAGCCCCGCCATGGAGACTAGCGGGAGGGTTTACAATGAGCAGTTCTTC.

This clone showed up many times. The chain combines TRBV20-1 with TRBJ1-1; tentative D call: TRBD1 (5 bases). With 5 bases removed from V and 2 bases from J, the gap between germline ends came to 9 bases. Germline CDR1 reads DFQATT; CDR2 reads SNEGSKA (reference sequence). This CDR3 has 12 amino acids. This CDR3 is CSAGRGNTEAFF. The CDR3 bases are TGCAGTGCTGGGAGGGGTAACACTGAAGCTTTCTTT.

This clone was found once. The rearrangement uses TRBV7-9 and TRBJ2-4, with 10 bases fitting TRBD1. The better agreement between TRBJ1-2 and the DNA end casts doubt on the J call. CDR1 is SEHNR, CDR2 FQNEAQ, per germline (reference sequence). This CDR3 is built from 14 residues. In nucleotides, the CDR3 is TGTGCCAGCAGCTCGACCGGGACAGGGGCTGGCTACACCTTC. Protein sequence: CASSSTGTGAGYTF.

By frequency in the sample, this clone is medium-sized. This chain connects TRBV10-3 to TRBJ2-7, with 9 bases that match TRBD1. This CDR3 is 16 amino acids long. V lost 2 bases and J lost 1; bases outside the gene matches: 6. CDR1 is ENHRY and CDR2 is SYGVKD in the germline V gene. The CDR3, as DNA: TGTGCCATCAGTGAGCTTACGGGACAGGGATCCTACGAGCAGTACTTC. Translation gives CAISELTGQGSYEQYF.

This clone was recorded a few times. This sequence joins TRBV19 and TRBJ1-2; TRBD1 aligns across 7 bases. Germline loops: CDR1 LNHDA, CDR2 SQIVND (reference sequence). There are 14 residues in the CDR3. V lost 4 bases to trimming and J lost 4 bases; unmatched junction nucleotides: 6. CDR3 residues: CASSRQGQSYGYTF. The CDR3 DNA sequence: TGTGCCAGTAGTAGGCAGGGACAGAGCTATGGCTACACCTTC. The full variable domain, in which reference TRBV19 and TRBJ1-2 provide the parts outside the CDR3, is DGGITQSPKYLFRKEGQNVTLSCEQNLNHDAMYWYRQDPGQGLRLIYYSQIVNDFQKGDIAEGYSVSREKKESFPLTVTSAQKNPTAFYLCASSRQGQSYGYTFGSGTRLTVV.

This clone is labeled medium-sized. The chain recombines TRBV28 with TRBJ2-7; 7 bases map to TRBD2. The junction had 16 bases not matched to a gene; V was cut back by 7 bases and J by 7 bases. Germline V gives CDR1 MDHEN, CDR2 SYDVKM. The length of the CDR3 is 15 residues. DNA for the CDR3: TGTGCCAGCAACCGAGCGTCGACTAGCCTTTGGGAGCAGTACTTC. Its translation is CASNRASTSLWEQYF.

By proportion, this clone is medium-sized. V is TRBV2 and J is TRBJ2-7, with TRBD1 as a possible D gene (6 bases). CDR1 is SNHLY and CDR2 is FYNNEI in the germline V gene. This CDR3 is built from 14 residues. V was clipped by 1 base and J by 2 bases, with 9 bases between them. The CDR3 coding sequence is TGTGCCAGCAGTGAAGGGACAGTAACCTACGAGCAGTACTTC. Translation: CASSEGTVTYEQYF.

The chain recombines TRBV4-1 with TRBJ2-7, with TRBD1 matching over 8 bases. This CDR3 is built from 15 residues. CDR1 and CDR2 (germline): MGHRA, YSYEKL. V was pared by 4 bases and J by 3 bases, with 8 bases of the junction left unmatched. The CDR3, as DNA: TGCGCCAGCAGCCCCAGGGGGCGAGGGGACTACGAGCAGTACTTC. Translated: CASSPRGRGDYEQYF.

This clone came up a few times. One end of the junction is discordant with germline, which a read error may explain. The CDR3 sequence is CSSSEDRGREKLFF. CDR3 DNA sequence: TGTTCCAGCAGTGAAGACAGGGGCAGGGAAAAACTGTTTTTT. The J gene is TRBJ1-4, the V gene TRBV2; 8 bases map to TRBD1. CDR3 length: 14 residues. The germline V gene has CDR1 SNHLY and CDR2 FYNNEI.

This chain connects TRBV4-1 to TRBJ1-2, with D perhaps TRBD1 (6 bases). Germline assignment: CDR1 MGHRA and CDR2 YSYEKL. V was shortened by 1 base and J by 1 base, with 10 bases between the two germline ends. The CDR3 is 15 amino acids. For the CDR3, the DNA is TGCGCCAGCAGCCAAGGGAGGGGGAATAACTATGGCTACACCTTC. Translation: CASSQGRGNNYGYTF.

Details on this clone: The CDR3 ends on some other residue instead of the conserved phenylalanine or tryptophan, so this is likely a read error. It is unclear where the CDR3 begins or ends on the DNA, so no DNA is shown, and the CDR3 is as TCRdb lists it. The J gene is TRBJ2-5, the V gene TRBV7-2; TRBD2, the D gene given by the table, was not confirmed from the DNA. In germline, CDR1 is SGHTA, CDR2 FQGNSA. The CDR3 extends over 10 residues, inclusive of both ends. CDR3 sequence: CASSLSPLAG.

In its sample, this clone was seen many times. The chain combines TRBV20-1 with TRBJ2-2; a weak D match, TRBD1 (7 bases). Per germline, CDR1 DFQATT and CDR2 SNEGSKA (reference sequence). V was clipped by 6 bases and J by 2 bases, with 13 bases between them. The length of the CDR3 is 14 residues. This CDR3 is CSARRDSNTGELFF. As DNA, the CDR3 is TGCAGTGCCAGGAGGGACAGCAACACCGGGGAGCTGTTTTTT.

The rearrangement joins TRBV28 to TRBJ2-5; D may be TRBD1 (6 bases). V was shortened by 6 bases and J by 2 bases, with 13 bases between the two germline ends. CDR1 is MDHEN, CDR2 SYDVKM, per germline. The CDR3 runs to 14 residues. The CDR3 DNA follows: TGTGCCAGCAGCCGGTGGGGGCCACAAGAGACCCAGTACTTC. This codes for CASSRWGPQETQYF.

This clone was found many times. This chain uses TRBV7-8 with TRBJ2-5; D is uncertain. CDR3 length equals 15 residues. V was cut by 1 base and J by 4 bases, with 13 bases left in between. CDR1 and CDR2 (germline): SGHVS, FQNEAQ. CDR3 sequence (DNA): TGTGCCAGCAGCTTAGATTCGAGAGGACGAGAGACCCAGTACTTC. It is translated as CASSLDSRGRETQYF.

Ten or more counts support this clone. This may be a read error: a much more frequent sequence differs by one nucleotide. Additional DNA sequences in this sample encode the identical CDR3. This sequence joins TRBV5-6 and TRBJ2-1; TRBD2 matches 9 bases. CDR3 length: 14 residues. Germline V gene lookup returns CDR1 SGHDT and CDR2 YYEEEE. J was trimmed by 6 bases and V by 2 bases; bases with no gene match: 3. CDR3 loop: CASSFRAGGNEQFF. In DNA, the CDR3 is TGTGCCAGCAGCTTTCGAGCGGGGGGCAATGAGCAGTTCTTC.

This clone has at least ten counts. V usage is TRBV20-1 and J usage is TRBJ2-1; possible D gene TRBD2, 6 bases. V dropped 0 bases and J dropped 0 bases, with 15 bases sitting between them. Looked up from germline, CDR1 is DFQATT and CDR2 is SNEGSKA (reference sequence). The CDR3 totals 17 residues. The CDR3 region is CSARDEAGLLSYNEQFF. The DNA of the CDR3 is TGCAGTGCTAGAGATGAAGCTGGACTACTCTCCTACAATGAGCAGTTCTTC.

In its sample, this clone ranks as medium-sized. The chain is built from TRBV20-1 and TRBJ2-7; 7 bases map to TRBD2. With 1 base clipped from V and 3 bases from J, the junction kept 9 bases outside the gene matches. Germline CDR1 reads DFQATT; CDR2 reads SNEGSKA (reference sequence). The CDR3 is 15 residues long. CDR3 in DNA: TGCAGTGCTAGAGGAGGGACTAATAAGTTCTACGAGCAGTACTTC. Its translation: CSARGGTNKFYEQYF.

This clone occurred a few times. The CDR3 coding sequence is TGTGCCAGCAGTTACGTTCTAGTGGGCCCCGGCGATCAGTACTTC. Residues: CASSYVLVGPGDQYF. The rearrangement uses TRBV6-2 or TRBV6-3 and TRBJ2-7; D gene ambiguous. V lost 2 bases to trimming and J lost 10 bases, with 21 bases between them. The V gene's germline CDR1 is MNHEY and CDR2 SVGEGT. The CDR3 sequence is 15 residues long.

This clone was recorded many times. The chain has TRBV9 and TRBJ2-5, with D unclear. The V end lost 1 base, the J end lost 2 bases, and 9 bases lay between the germline ends. The CDR3 spans 14 residues. Germline assignment: CDR1 SGDLS and CDR2 YYNGEE. CDR3 loop: CASSVSLSQETQYF. CDR3 in DNA: TGTGCCAGCAGCGTAAGCCTATCTCAAGAGACCCAGTACTTC.

There are many counts of this clone. V is TRBV7-8 and J is TRBJ1-5; D is undetermined. Germline V gene data show CDR1 as SGHVS and CDR2 as FQNEAQ. V was cut by 4 bases and J by 0 bases, with 4 bases left in between. The CDR3 is 13 amino acids. The CDR3 loop is CASSSASNQPQHF. The CDR3 region has the DNA TGTGCCAGCAGCTCCGCTAGCAATCAGCCCCAGCATTTT.